These T cell receptor beta chains were read from a single sample in a study of T cell responses to AZD1222 COVID-19 vaccine. TCRdb keeps only in-frame clones here, not all; method: immunoSEQ multiplex PCR. The sample consists of about 100,000 clones, 70% to 90% of them appearing once. Sample: peripheral blood, taken on day 0 of AZD1222 vaccination. These receptor sequences come from an adult in good health. CDR3s include the opening cysteine and the closing phenylalanine or tryptophan. Each record gives: CDR3 length, V gene, J gene, clone size, D gene, CDR3 DNA, CDR3 protein. D genes are given only for firm matches. Clone size is given for some rows only: seen once, a few or many times, or a class if the clone is expanded.

cdr3_length: 16
v_call: TRBV4-2
j_call: TRBJ2-1
clone_size: -
d_call: TRBD2
cdr3_nt: TGTGCCAGCAGCCAGACTAGCGGATACTCCTACAATGAGCAGTTCTTC
cdr3_aa: CASSQTSGYSYNEQFF

cdr3_length: 15
v_call: TRBV6-5
j_call: TRBJ2-1
clone_size: once
d_call: TRBD2
cdr3_nt: TGTGCCAGCAGTTACGGCGGGAGCTCCTACAATGAGCAGTTCTTC
cdr3_aa: CASSYGGSSYNEQFF

cdr3_length: 17
v_call: TRBV28
j_call: TRBJ1-5
clone_size: -
d_call: TRBD1
cdr3_nt: TGTGCCAGCAGTTTTCCGACAGGGTTAGTTAGCAATCAGCCCCAGCATTTT
cdr3_aa: CASSFPTGLVSNQPQHF

cdr3_length: 16
v_call: TRBV24-1
j_call: TRBJ2-1
clone_size: -
d_call: TRBD2
cdr3_nt: TGTGCCACCAGTGATTCCGCACTAGCGATATACAATGAGCAGTTCTTC
cdr3_aa: CATSDSALAIYNEQFF

cdr3_length: 15
v_call: TRBV18
j_call: TRBJ1-4
clone_size: -
d_call: -
cdr3_nt: TGTGCCAGCTCATCCGGGACGGATTTAGGAGAAAAACTGTTTTTT
cdr3_aa: CASSSGTDLGEKLFF

cdr3_length: 15
v_call: TRBV6-5
j_call: TRBJ2-6
clone_size: -
d_call: -
cdr3_nt: TGTGCCAGCAGCAAACAAGACTCTGGGGCCAACGTCCTGACTTTC
cdr3_aa: CASSKQDSGANVLTF

cdr3_length: 16
v_call: TRBV6-1
j_call: TRBJ2-3
clone_size: -
d_call: TRBD2
cdr3_nt: TGTGCCAGCAGTGACCCTTGGGGGGGAAGCACAGATACGCAGTATTTT
cdr3_aa: CASSDPWGGSTDTQYF

cdr3_length: 11
v_call: TRBV28
j_call: TRBJ1-2
clone_size: -
d_call: -
cdr3_nt: TGTGCCAGCAGTTTAAACTCTCACTACACCTTC
cdr3_aa: CASSLNSHYTF

cdr3_length: 15
v_call: TRBV5-1
j_call: TRBJ1-1
clone_size: -
d_call: -
cdr3_nt: TGCGCCAGCAGCCCTCATAGGGGGACGAACACTGAAGCTTTCTTT
cdr3_aa: CASSPHRGTNTEAFF

cdr3_length: 13
v_call: TRBV13
j_call: TRBJ1-5
clone_size: -
d_call: TRBD1
cdr3_nt: TGTGCCAGCAGCTTGACCACAGGGGGAGCCCAGCATTTT
cdr3_aa: CASSLTTGGAQHF

cdr3_length: 13
v_call: TRBV27
j_call: TRBJ2-7
clone_size: -
d_call: -
cdr3_nt: TGTGCCAGCAGTTGGACTGGCAGTTACGAGCAGTACTTC
cdr3_aa: CASSWTGSYEQYF

cdr3_length: 16
v_call: TRBV5-4
j_call: TRBJ1-2
clone_size: -
d_call: TRBD1
cdr3_nt: TGTGCCAGCAGCTTGGGACAGGGGCTCTTCTACTATGGCTACACCTTC
cdr3_aa: CASSLGQGLFYYGYTF

cdr3_length: 16
v_call: TRBV5-1
j_call: TRBJ1-3
clone_size: -
d_call: -
cdr3_nt: TGCGCCAGCGAGATACAGGCTAAGGCGGCTGGAAACACCATATATTTT
cdr3_aa: CASEIQAKAAGNTIYF

cdr3_length: 12
v_call: TRBV18
j_call: TRBJ2-3
clone_size: -
d_call: -
cdr3_nt: TGTGCCAGCTCACCGGCGACAGATACGCAGTATTTT
cdr3_aa: CASSPATDTQYF

cdr3_length: 16
v_call: TRBV18
j_call: TRBJ2-7
clone_size: -
d_call: TRBD2
cdr3_nt: TGTGCCAGCTCACCAGAGGGAGGACTAGGATCGAGCGAGCAGTACTTC
cdr3_aa: CASSPEGGLGSSEQYF

cdr3_length: 14
v_call: TRBV4-1
j_call: TRBJ1-2
clone_size: -
d_call: -
cdr3_nt: TGCGCCAGCAGCCAAGGCTCAGGTCCCTATGGCTACACCTTC
cdr3_aa: CASSQGSGPYGYTF

cdr3_length: 13
v_call: TRBV4-1
j_call: TRBJ1-6
clone_size: -
d_call: TRBD1
cdr3_nt: TGCGCCAGCAGCAGACAGGGCTCATCACCCCTCCACTTT
cdr3_aa: CASSRQGSSPLHF

cdr3_length: 14
v_call: TRBV30
j_call: TRBJ2-5
clone_size: -
d_call: -
cdr3_nt: TGTGCCTGGAGTAGGTCCGGGGACGGCCAGACCCAGTACTTC
cdr3_aa: CAWSRSGDGQTQYF

cdr3_length: 14
v_call: TRBV9
j_call: TRBJ2-3
clone_size: -
d_call: -
cdr3_nt: TGTGCCAGCAGCGTCGGGCCTAGCACAGATACGCAGTATTTT
cdr3_aa: CASSVGPSTDTQYF

cdr3_length: 16
v_call: TRBV27
j_call: TRBJ2-3
clone_size: -
d_call: TRBD2
cdr3_nt: TGTGCCAGCAGTTTGGGAGCGGGAGGGCGAGGAGATACGCAGTATTTT
cdr3_aa: CASSLGAGGRGDTQYF

cdr3_length: 18
v_call: TRBV9
j_call: TRBJ1-2
clone_size: -
d_call: TRBD1
cdr3_nt: TGTGCCAGCAGCAACTCCCGGGACAGGGGGCGCAGTGGCTATGGCTACACCTTC
cdr3_aa: CASSNSRDRGRSGYGYTF

cdr3_length: 19
v_call: TRBV19
j_call: TRBJ2-1
clone_size: -
d_call: TRBD2
cdr3_nt: TGTGCCAGTAGTATAGATGCTAGCGGGAGGCGGAGCTCCTACAATGAGCAGTTCTTC
cdr3_aa: CASSIDASGRRSSYNEQFF

cdr3_length: 14
v_call: TRBV18
j_call: TRBJ2-3
clone_size: once
d_call: -
cdr3_nt: TGTGCCAGCTCACCACCGACGCGCACAGATACGCAGTATTTT
cdr3_aa: CASSPPTRTDTQYF

cdr3_length: 15
v_call: TRBV6-1
j_call: TRBJ1-5
clone_size: once
d_call: -
cdr3_nt: TGTGCCAGCAGTGAAGGTATAGCGCCGGGTCAGCCCCAGCATTTT
cdr3_aa: CASSEGIAPGQPQHF

cdr3_length: 15
v_call: TRBV10-3
j_call: TRBJ2-2
clone_size: -
d_call: -
cdr3_nt: TGTGCCATCAGTCAGAAAGGGACGGCCAGCGGGGAGCTGTTTTTT
cdr3_aa: CAISQKGTASGELFF

cdr3_length: 15
v_call: TRBV24-1
j_call: TRBJ1-2
clone_size: -
d_call: -
cdr3_nt: TGTGCCACCAGTGATCCTAAGGGACCGACCTATGGCTACACCTTC
cdr3_aa: CATSDPKGPTYGYTF

cdr3_length: 16
v_call: TRBV5-1
j_call: TRBJ2-3
clone_size: -
d_call: -
cdr3_nt: TGCGCCAGCAGCTTGGCTGGGACACTTAGCACAGATACGCAGTATTTT
cdr3_aa: CASSLAGTLSTDTQYF

cdr3_length: 13
v_call: TRBV12-3/TRBV12-4
j_call: TRBJ1-2
clone_size: -
d_call: -
cdr3_nt: TGTGCCAGCAGTCGTGACAGGAGGTATGGCTACACCTTC
cdr3_aa: CASSRDRRYGYTF

cdr3_length: 17
v_call: TRBV24-1
j_call: TRBJ2-1
clone_size: few
d_call: TRBD2
cdr3_nt: TGTGCCACCAGTGATCTCCGGACTAGTAACCCTCCGAATGAGCAGTTCTTC
cdr3_aa: CATSDLRTSNPPNEQFF

cdr3_length: 14
v_call: TRBV9
j_call: TRBJ2-7
clone_size: -
d_call: TRBD2
cdr3_nt: TGTGCCAGCAGCGTCAGCGGGAGTACCAACGAGCAGTACTTC
cdr3_aa: CASSVSGSTNEQYF

cdr3_length: 13
v_call: TRBV6-6
j_call: TRBJ1-5
clone_size: -
d_call: -
cdr3_nt: TGTGCCAGCAGTTACTCAGGACAGCAGCCCCAGCATTTT
cdr3_aa: CASSYSGQQPQHF

cdr3_length: 13
v_call: TRBV19
j_call: TRBJ1-2
clone_size: -
d_call: -
cdr3_nt: TGTGCCAGTACCGTGCAAAGGGGCTATGGCTACACCTTC
cdr3_aa: CASTVQRGYGYTF

cdr3_length: 13
v_call: TRBV15
j_call: TRBJ2-1
clone_size: -
d_call: -
cdr3_nt: TGTGCCACCGCGGGACGAACATACAATGAGCAGTTCTTC
cdr3_aa: CATAGRTYNEQFF

cdr3_length: 16
v_call: TRBV19
j_call: TRBJ2-7
clone_size: -
d_call: TRBD1
cdr3_nt: TGTGCCAGTAGTATAGGCGGTGGACAGGCCCTTTACGAGCAGTACTTC
cdr3_aa: CASSIGGGQALYEQYF

cdr3_length: 16
v_call: TRBV7-3
j_call: TRBJ2-4
clone_size: -
d_call: TRBD2
cdr3_nt: TGTGCCAGCAGCTCCTCGGGACTAGCGGGAGAAAACATTCAGTACTTC
cdr3_aa: CASSSSGLAGENIQYF

cdr3_length: 14
v_call: TRBV7-2
j_call: TRBJ2-7
clone_size: once
d_call: TRBD2
cdr3_nt: TGTGCCAGCAGCTTAGCGGGAGGGCCAGGAGAGCAGTACTTC
cdr3_aa: CASSLAGGPGEQYF

cdr3_length: 15
v_call: TRBV6-1
j_call: TRBJ2-3
clone_size: few
d_call: -
cdr3_nt: TGTGCCAGCAGTGAAGGGAGACTAGAAGTAGATACGCAGTATTTT
cdr3_aa: CASSEGRLEVDTQYF

cdr3_length: 13
v_call: TRBV19
j_call: TRBJ2-6
clone_size: -
d_call: -
cdr3_nt: TGTGCCAGTAGTGTCTCTGGGGCCAACGTCCTGACTTTC
cdr3_aa: CASSVSGANVLTF

cdr3_length: 15
v_call: TRBV5-4
j_call: TRBJ1-4
clone_size: -
d_call: -
cdr3_nt: TGTGCCAGCAGCCCAGACGGCCCGACGGATGAAAAACTGTTTTTT
cdr3_aa: CASSPDGPTDEKLFF

cdr3_length: 14
v_call: TRBV27
j_call: TRBJ2-7
clone_size: -
d_call: -
cdr3_nt: TGTGCCAGCACTCCAGTACAGGGAACCTACGAGCAGTACTTC
cdr3_aa: CASTPVQGTYEQYF